This section outlines one T cell receptor (beta chain) sequence together with its context. This sequence may be a read error, since a much larger clone differs from it by one base. With MiXCR, TCRdb called clones anew from the PCR reads. The table lists about 39,000 clones, 9% to 13% of them singletons, with about 9% in the top ten. This record comes from a study of metastatic and nonmetastatic thyroid tumors. Thyroid surgery had not been preceded by any treatment in any patient. The CDR3 runs to 15 residues. Trimming took off 2 bases at V and 3 bases at J, with 14 bases between the two ends. From germline, CDR1 is LGHNA and CDR2 YSLEER.

The specimen was blood. This rearrangement joins TRBV4-3 to TRBJ2-7, with D hard to call. The TCR sequence derives from a male donor with papillary thyroid cancer or a benign thyroid nodule (not recorded which). Some clones in this sample may be carry-over from other donors' samples. CDR3 bases: TGCGCCAGCAGCCAATACGCACGGCCGGACTACGAGCAGTACTTC. Amino acids: CASSQYARPDYEQYF.